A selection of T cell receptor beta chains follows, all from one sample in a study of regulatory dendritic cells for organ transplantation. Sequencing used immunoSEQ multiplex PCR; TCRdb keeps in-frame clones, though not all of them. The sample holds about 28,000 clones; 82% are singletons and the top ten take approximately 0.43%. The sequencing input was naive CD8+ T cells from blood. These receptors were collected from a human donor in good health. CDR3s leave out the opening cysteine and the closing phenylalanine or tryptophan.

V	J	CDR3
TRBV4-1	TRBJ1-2	ASSQVTGVDYGYT
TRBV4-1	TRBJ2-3	ASSQASGGSTDTQY
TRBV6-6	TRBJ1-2	ASSYDRADGYT
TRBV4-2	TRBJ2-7	ASSQEVTGLAGYEQY
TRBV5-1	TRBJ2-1	ASSYGGGGGRGYNEQF
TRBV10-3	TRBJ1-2	AISSQGNYGYT
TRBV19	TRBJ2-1	ASSSGTGYNEQF
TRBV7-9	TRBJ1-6	ASSKDKFNSPLH
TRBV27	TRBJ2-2	ASTFGRGAGELF
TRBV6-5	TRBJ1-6	ASSLYNSPLH
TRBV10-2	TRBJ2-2	ASSDSWTGELF
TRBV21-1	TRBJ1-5	ASSKAQKNQPQH
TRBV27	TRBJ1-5	ASRGDSYSNQPQH
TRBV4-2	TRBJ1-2	ASSQVSQTRDFYGYT
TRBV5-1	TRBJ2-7	ASSLGQGEDEQY
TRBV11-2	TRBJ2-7	ASSLGASSYEQY
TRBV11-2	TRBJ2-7	ASSLARPYEQY